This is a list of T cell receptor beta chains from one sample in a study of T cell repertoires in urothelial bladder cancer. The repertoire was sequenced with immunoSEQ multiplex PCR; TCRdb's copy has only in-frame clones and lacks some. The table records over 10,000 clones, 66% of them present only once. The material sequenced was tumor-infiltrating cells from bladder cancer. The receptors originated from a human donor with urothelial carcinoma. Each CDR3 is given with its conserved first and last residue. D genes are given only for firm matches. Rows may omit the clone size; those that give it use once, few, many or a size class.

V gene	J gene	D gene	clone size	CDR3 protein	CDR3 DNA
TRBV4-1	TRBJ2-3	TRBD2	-	CASSQVIGTSGADTQYF	TGCGCCAGCAGCCAAGTAATAGGAACTAGCGGGGCGGATACGCAGTATTTT
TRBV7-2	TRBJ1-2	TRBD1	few	CASSLRQGYGYTF	TGTGCCAGCAGCTTAAGACAGGGGTATGGCTACACCTTC
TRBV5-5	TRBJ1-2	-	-	CASSSFSGRMILLYGYTF	TGTGCCAGCAGCTCATTTTCCGGACGTATGATCCTTCTCTATGGCTACACCTTC
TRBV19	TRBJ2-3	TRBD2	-	CASSIVGAGGVDTQYF	TGTGCCAGTAGTATAGTGGGGGCGGGGGGCGTAGATACGCAGTATTTT
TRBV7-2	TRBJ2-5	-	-	CASGERLETQYF	TGTGCCAGCGGCGAGCGGTTAGAGACCCAGTACTTC
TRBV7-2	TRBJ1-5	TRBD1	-	CASSTGTGIGQPQHF	TGTGCCAGCAGCACCGGGACAGGGATCGGTCAGCCCCAGCATTTT
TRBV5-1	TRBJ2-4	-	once	CASSLVGVSLAKNIQYF	TGCGCCAGCAGCTTGGTAGGGGTCTCCCTAGCCAAAAACATTCAGTACTTC
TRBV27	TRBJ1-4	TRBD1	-	CASSLSRGQGNEKLFF	TGTGCCAGCAGTTTATCCCGGGGACAGGGAAATGAAAAACTGTTTTTT
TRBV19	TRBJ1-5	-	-	CASSEWGGLSNQPQHF	TGTGCCAGTAGCGAATGGGGGGGGTTAAGCAATCAGCCCCAGCATTTT
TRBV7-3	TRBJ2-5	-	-	CASSLVSQETQYF	TGTGCCAGCAGCCTCGTGAGTCAAGAGACCCAGTACTTC
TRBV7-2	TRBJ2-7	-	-	CASSLGRGGGNEQYF	TGTGCCAGCAGCCTAGGGCGGGGTGGGGGGAACGAGCAGTACTTC
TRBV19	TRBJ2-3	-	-	CASTRQDYSTDTQYF	TGTGCCAGTACCCGACAGGACTACAGCACAGATACGCAGTATTTT
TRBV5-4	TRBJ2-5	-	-	CASSQARGSQETQYF	TGTGCCAGCAGCCAAGCCCGGGGTTCCCAAGAGACCCAGTACTTC